This T cell receptor (beta chain) appears in the sequencing data of a study of vaccination effects on CD4 cells after COVID-19. Clones were sequenced by immunoSEQ multiplex PCR, and TCRdb holds only the in-frame ones, with some missing. The data show approximately 50,000 clones, with roughly three quarters seen just once and around 6% held by the top ten. In regard to this clone: The antigen is undetermined.

V was pared by 1 base and J by 8 bases, with 4 bases of the junction left unmatched. This CDR3 is 15 amino acids long. Germline-derived CDR1 and CDR2 are SGHTA and FQGNSA. CD4+ T cells specific for antigen were expanded with viral peptide pools by the ViraFEST assay before sequencing. Culturing for around eleven days preceded CD4+ T cell isolation. Among the vaccine recipients, none had a prior SARS-CoV-2 infection, and nucleocapsid antibodies were negative. The sequence was collected from a human donor who received a COVID-19 vaccine. V gene TRBV7-2 combines with J gene TRBJ2-2; 10 positions agree with TRBD2. The sample consisted of CD4+ T cells from PBMCs cultured with HCoV-OC43 spike peptides, taken before COVID-19 vaccination. Subset defined: HCoV-OC43 spike overlapping peptide pool stimulation. In DNA, the CDR3 is TGTGCCAGCAGCTTAGTAGCGGGGGGTAGAGGGGAGCTGTTTTTT. Its protein product is CASSLVAGGRGELFF.